This T cell receptor beta chain was sequenced for a study of cytomegalovirus exposure and HLA in healthy donors. Findings and limits, study-wide: Follow-up analysis later connected one missense variant in DCLRE1C with trimming of TCR beta V- and J-genes. Across HLA loci, a later analysis found differing TCR association rates, with DRB1 most and HLA-C fewest. It was confirmed in vitro that a few of the CMV-associated chains were specific for CMV antigens.

Notes on this clone: Its antigen is as yet unknown.

Both 60 Vbeta primers and 13 Jbeta primers went into the PCR. The repertoire was sequenced with immunoSEQ multiplex PCR; TCRdb's copy has only in-frame clones and lacks some. The sample has just under 150,000 clones; around 80% are singletons. Among the donors, all were healthy bone marrow donors. CDR1 SEHNR and CDR2 FQNEAQ come from the germline V gene (reference sequence). The CDR3 consists of 14 residues. V lost 6 bases and J 5 bases, leaving 13 bases between the germline ends. This chain links TRBV7-9 with TRBJ2-2, with D uncertain. The sequence came from a woman between 25 and 40 years old in good health and CMV-seronegative. Material: PBMCs. The CDR3 reads CASSESARTGELFF. The CDR3 DNA reads as TGTGCCAGCAGTGAGTCCGCGAGGACCGGGGAGCTGTTTTTT.